The 11 T cell receptor beta chains below all came from one sample that was sequenced in a study of T cells in Graves' hyperthyroidism and ophthalmopathy. TCR beta CDR3 regions were amplified from RNA transcripts. When the TCR CDR3 underwent first-round RT-PCR, the HTBI primer set was used. In TCRdb, the multiplex PCR reads were re-called with MiXCR into one record per CDR3 protein. The sample has about 360,000 distinct CDR3 sequences; approximately 13% are singletons. Sequenced material: blood. The origin of the receptors is a woman aged 18-35 years with Graves' hyperthyroidism.

A few counts support this clonotype. The genes are TRBV24-1 and TRBJ1-2; the D gene is possibly TRBD1 (6 bases). Per germline, CDR1 KGHDR and CDR2 SFDVKD. Trimming stripped 4 bases from V and 8 bases from J, with 16 bases between. The length of the CDR3 is 14 residues. CDR3 region: CATSDATGHRGYTF. The CDR3 DNA reads TGTGCCACCAGTGACGCCACAGGGCACCGAGGCTACACCTTC.

This sequence joins TRBV19 and TRBJ2-5; D ambiguous. The CDR3 extends over 14 amino acids. The germline V gene has CDR1 LNHDA and CDR2 SQIVND (reference sequence). The V end was cut by 0 bases, the J end by 5 bases, with 10 bases between. In nucleotides, the CDR3 is TGTGCCAGTAGTATAGATTCGTGGTCCGAGACCCAGTACTTC. Its protein is CASSIDSWSETQYF.

Concerning this clonotype itself: A much larger clone lies a single base off, so this may be a read error. The chain employs TRBV5-1 and TRBJ2-1; D is perhaps TRBD1 or TRBD2 (6 bases each). This CDR3 has 11 residues. Germline assignment: CDR1 SGHRS and CDR2 YFSETQ. The CDR3 DNA follows: TGCGCCAACGGGGGCTACAATGAGCAGCTCTTC. It translates to CANGGYNEQLF.

This clonotype was seen ten or more times. This sequence joins TRBV28 and TRBJ2-3; D perhaps matches TRBD2 (5 bases). The ends were cut back, 5 bases at V and 2 bases at J, with 8 bases in the middle. The CDR3 totals 13 residues. CDR1 and CDR2 (germline): MDHEN, SYDVKM. CDR3 sequence (DNA): TGTGCCAGCAGTGGAGCGGACACAGATACGCAGTATTTT. Translation gives CASSGADTDTQYF.

This clonotype has a count of ten or more. The gene calls are TRBV28 and TRBJ2-7, with TRBD1 matching 9 bases. After removal of 8 bases from V and 0 bases from J, the junction contained 14 bases not matched to a gene. Germline CDR1 reads MDHEN; CDR2 reads SYDVKM. The CDR3 contains 17 residues. CDR3 region: CASLAGTGTSSSYEQYF. CDR3 DNA: TGTGCCAGCCTTGCCGGGACAGGGACATCTAGCTCCTACGAGCAGTACTTC.

The chain combines TRBV6-1 with TRBJ2-3, with TRBD1 matching 7 bases. CDR1 is MNHNS and CDR2 is SASEGT in the germline V gene. V was clipped by 10 bases and J by 2 bases; unmatched bases: 6. This CDR3 is 13 amino acids long. The CDR3 DNA is TGTGCCACCCTGGGACAGCCCACAGATACGCAGTATTTT. Protein product: CATLGQPTDTQYF.

This clonotype was counted at least ten times. This chain links TRBV10-3 with TRBJ2-1, with D tentatively TRBD1 or TRBD2 (5 bases each). This CDR3 has 15 amino acids. V lost 3 bases to trimming and J lost 3 bases, with 12 bases between them. The germline gives CDR1 ENHRY, CDR2 SYGVKD. DNA for the CDR3: TGTGCCATCAGTGAATCGGGGCAGGACTACAATGAGCAGTTCTTC. Protein sequence: CAISESGQDYNEQFF.

There are a few counts of this clonotype. This chain joins TRBV4-1 and TRBJ1-3; no firm D call. Trimming removed 3 bases from V and 4 bases from J, with 13 bases in between. There are 15 residues in the CDR3. The germline CDR1 and CDR2 sequences are MGHRA and YSYEKL. CDR3 nucleotide sequence: TGCGCCAGCAGCCATCTCGGGCTTTACGGAAACACCATATATTTT. Its protein is CASSHLGLYGNTIYF.

A single count supports this clonotype. The rearrangement joins TRBV6-1 to TRBJ2-2; D perhaps matches TRBD2 (6 bases). V was trimmed by 5 bases and J by 4 bases, leaving 14 bases between them. CDR1 and CDR2 from the germline V gene are MNHNS and SASEGT. The CDR3 runs 15 residues. This chain's CDR3 is CASSPGLKVTGELFF. The CDR3 DNA follows: TGTGCCAGCAGTCCAGGACTAAAAGTCACCGGGGAGCTGTTTTTT.

The rearrangement links TRBV18 to TRBJ1-3; D is ambiguous. The germline V gene encodes CDR1 KGHSH and CDR2 LQKENI. Trimming removed 3 bases at V and 3 bases at J, with 9 bases between. This CDR3 has 14 residues. This CDR3 reads CASSPLEGGNTIYF. CDR3 DNA: TGTGCCAGCTCACCGCTGGAGGGTGGAAACACCATATATTTT.

This clonotype was found many times. V and J are TRBV28 and TRBJ2-5; no reliable D call. Deletions cut 1 base from V and 5 bases from J, with 2 bases between. Germline CDR1 and CDR2: MDHEN and SYDVKM. The CDR3 length is 11 residues. This CDR3 is CASSLFETQYF. In nucleotides, the CDR3 is TGTGCCAGCAGTTTATTTGAGACCCAGTACTTC.